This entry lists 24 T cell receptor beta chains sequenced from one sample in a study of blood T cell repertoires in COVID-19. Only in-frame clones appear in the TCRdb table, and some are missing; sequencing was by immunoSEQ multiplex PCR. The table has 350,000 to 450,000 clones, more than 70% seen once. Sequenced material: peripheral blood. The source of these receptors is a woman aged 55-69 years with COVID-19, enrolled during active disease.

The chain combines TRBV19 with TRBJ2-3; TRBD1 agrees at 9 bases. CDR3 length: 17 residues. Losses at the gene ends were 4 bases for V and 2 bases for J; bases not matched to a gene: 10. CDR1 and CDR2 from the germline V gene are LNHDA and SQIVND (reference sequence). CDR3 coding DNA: TGTGCCAGTAGTACGCTCCGGACAGGGGCGTTCACAGATACGCAGTATTTT. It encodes CASSTLRTGAFTDTQYF.

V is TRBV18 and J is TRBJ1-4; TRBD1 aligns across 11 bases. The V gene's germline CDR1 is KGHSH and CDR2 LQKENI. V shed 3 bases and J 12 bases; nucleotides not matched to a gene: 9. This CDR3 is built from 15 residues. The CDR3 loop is CASSPAGTGGSELFF. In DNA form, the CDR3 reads TGTGCCAGCTCACCGGCCGGGACAGGGGGATCAGAACTGTTTTTT.

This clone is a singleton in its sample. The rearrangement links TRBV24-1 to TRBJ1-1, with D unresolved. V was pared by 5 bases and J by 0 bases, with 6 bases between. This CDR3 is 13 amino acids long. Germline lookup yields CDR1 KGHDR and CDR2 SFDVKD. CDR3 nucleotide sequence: TGTGCCACCAGTGCAGGAATGAACACTGAAGCTTTCTTT. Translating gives CATSAGMNTEAFF.

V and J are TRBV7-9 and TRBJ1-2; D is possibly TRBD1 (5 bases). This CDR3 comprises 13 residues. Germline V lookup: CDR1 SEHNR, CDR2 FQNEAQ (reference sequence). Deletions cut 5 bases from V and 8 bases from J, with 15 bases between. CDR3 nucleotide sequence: TGTGCCAGCAGCCCCCAGCAGGGCAGAGGCTACACCTTC. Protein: CASSPQQGRGYTF.

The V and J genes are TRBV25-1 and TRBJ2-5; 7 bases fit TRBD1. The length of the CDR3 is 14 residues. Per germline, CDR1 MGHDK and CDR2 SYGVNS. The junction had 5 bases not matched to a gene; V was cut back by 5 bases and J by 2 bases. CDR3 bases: TGTGCCAGCAGTTCACCGGGACAGCAAGAGACCCAGTACTTC. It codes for CASSSPGQQETQYF.

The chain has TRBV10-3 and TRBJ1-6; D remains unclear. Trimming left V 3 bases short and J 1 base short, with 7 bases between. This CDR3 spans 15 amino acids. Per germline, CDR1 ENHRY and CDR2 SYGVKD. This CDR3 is CAISDEASYNSPLHF. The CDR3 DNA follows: TGTGCCATCAGTGACGAGGCATCCTATAATTCACCCCTCCACTTT.

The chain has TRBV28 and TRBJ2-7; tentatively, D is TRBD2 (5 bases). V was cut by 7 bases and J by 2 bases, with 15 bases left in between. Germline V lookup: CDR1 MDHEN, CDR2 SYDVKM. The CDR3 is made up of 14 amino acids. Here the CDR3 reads CASTRAGRTYEQYF. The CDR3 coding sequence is TGTGCCAGCACGAGGGCGGGCCGTACCTACGAGCAGTACTTC.

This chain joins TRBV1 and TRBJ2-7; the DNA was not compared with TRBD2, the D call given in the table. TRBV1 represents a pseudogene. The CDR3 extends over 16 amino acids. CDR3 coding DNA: TGCACCAGCAGCCATCCTCTAGCGGGGGGATCCTACGAGCAGTACTTC. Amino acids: CTSSHPLAGGSYEQYF.

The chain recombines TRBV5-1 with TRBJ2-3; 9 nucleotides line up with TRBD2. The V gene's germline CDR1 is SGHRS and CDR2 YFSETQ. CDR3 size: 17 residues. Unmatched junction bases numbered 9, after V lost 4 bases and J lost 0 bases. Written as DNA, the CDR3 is TGCGCCAGCAGCGCGGGGGGGCCCTCGTATAGCACAGATACGCAGTATTTT. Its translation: CASSAGGPSYSTDTQYF.

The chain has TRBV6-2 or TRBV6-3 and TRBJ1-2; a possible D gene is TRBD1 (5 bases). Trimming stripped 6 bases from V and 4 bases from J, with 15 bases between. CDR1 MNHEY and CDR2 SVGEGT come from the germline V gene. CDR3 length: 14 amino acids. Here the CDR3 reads CASSQQTAGYGYTF. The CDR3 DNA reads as TGTGCCAGCAGCCAACAGACAGCGGGCTATGGCTACACCTTC.

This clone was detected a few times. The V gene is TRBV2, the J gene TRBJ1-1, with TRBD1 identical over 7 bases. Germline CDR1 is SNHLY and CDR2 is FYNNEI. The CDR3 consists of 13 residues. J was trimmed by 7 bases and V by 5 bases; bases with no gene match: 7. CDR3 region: CASSRDSPSEAFF. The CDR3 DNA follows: TGTGCCAGCAGTAGGGACAGCCCAAGTGAAGCTTTCTTT.

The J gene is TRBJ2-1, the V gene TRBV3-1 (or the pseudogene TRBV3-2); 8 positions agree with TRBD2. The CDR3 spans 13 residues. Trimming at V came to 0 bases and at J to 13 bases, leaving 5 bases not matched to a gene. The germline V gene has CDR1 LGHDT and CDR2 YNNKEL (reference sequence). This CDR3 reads CASSQDRAGGQFF. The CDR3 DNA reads TGTGCCAGCAGCCAAGATCGCGCGGGGGGTCAGTTCTTC.

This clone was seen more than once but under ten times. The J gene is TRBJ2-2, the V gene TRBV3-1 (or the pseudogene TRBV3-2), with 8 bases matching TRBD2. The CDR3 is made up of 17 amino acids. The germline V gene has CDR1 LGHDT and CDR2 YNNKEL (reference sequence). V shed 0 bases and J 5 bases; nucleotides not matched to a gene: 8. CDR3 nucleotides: TGTGCCAGCAGCCAAGAACCCCGGGGGGGCTGGACCGGGGAGCTGTTTTTT. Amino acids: CASSQEPRGGWTGELFF.

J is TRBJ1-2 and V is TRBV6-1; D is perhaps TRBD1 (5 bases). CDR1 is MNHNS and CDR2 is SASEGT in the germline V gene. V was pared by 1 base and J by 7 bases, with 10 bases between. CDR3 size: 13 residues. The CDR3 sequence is CASSEVWTLGYTF. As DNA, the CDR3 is TGTGCCAGCAGTGAAGTCTGGACACTTGGCTACACCTTC.

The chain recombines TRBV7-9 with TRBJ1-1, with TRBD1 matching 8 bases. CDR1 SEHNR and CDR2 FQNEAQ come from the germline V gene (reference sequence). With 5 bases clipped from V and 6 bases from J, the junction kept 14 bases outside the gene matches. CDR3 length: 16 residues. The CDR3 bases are TGTGCCAGCAGCGATTCCCTTATGACAGGGGCCCCTGAAGCTTTCTTT. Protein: CASSDSLMTGAPEAFF.

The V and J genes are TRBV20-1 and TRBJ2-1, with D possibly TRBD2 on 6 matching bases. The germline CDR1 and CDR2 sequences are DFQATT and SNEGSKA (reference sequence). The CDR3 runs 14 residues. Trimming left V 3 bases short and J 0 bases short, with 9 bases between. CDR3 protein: CSASRGASYNEQFF. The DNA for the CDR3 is TGCAGTGCTAGTCGCGGGGCCTCCTACAATGAGCAGTTCTTC.

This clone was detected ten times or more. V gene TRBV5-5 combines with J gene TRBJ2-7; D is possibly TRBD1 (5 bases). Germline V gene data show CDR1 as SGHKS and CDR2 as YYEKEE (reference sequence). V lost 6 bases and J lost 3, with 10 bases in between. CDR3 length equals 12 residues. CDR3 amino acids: CASTLDSYEQYF. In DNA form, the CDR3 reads TGTGCCAGCACATTAGACAGCTACGAGCAGTACTTC.

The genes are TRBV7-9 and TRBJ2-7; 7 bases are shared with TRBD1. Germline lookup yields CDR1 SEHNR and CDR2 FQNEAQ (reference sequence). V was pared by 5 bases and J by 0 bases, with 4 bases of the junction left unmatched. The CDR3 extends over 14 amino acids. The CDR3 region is CASSRTGSSYEQYF. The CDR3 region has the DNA TGTGCCAGCAGCCGGACAGGAAGCTCCTACGAGCAGTACTTC.

CDR3 DNA: TGTGCCAGCTCACCATCTGCGCGCCTACTTTCGGAAGCTTTCTTT. Protein sequence: CASSPSARLLSEAFF. This chain links TRBV18 with TRBJ1-1, with unresolved D. The CDR3 contains 15 residues. Trimming left V 2 bases short and J 8 bases short, with 18 bases between. CDR1 is KGHSH and CDR2 is LQKENI in the germline V gene.

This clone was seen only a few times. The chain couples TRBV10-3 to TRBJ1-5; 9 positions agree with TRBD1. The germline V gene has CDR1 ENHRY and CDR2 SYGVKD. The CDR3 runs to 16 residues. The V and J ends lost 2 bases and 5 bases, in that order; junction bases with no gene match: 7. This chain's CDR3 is CAISEAGQGWDQPQHF. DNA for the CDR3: TGTGCCATCAGTGAGGCGGGACAGGGTTGGGATCAGCCCCAGCATTTT.

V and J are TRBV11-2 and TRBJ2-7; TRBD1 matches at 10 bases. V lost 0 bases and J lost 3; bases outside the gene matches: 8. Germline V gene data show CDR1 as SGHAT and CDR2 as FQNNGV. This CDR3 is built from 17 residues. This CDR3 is CASSLDLQGQGYYEQYF. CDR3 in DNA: TGTGCCAGCAGCTTAGATCTCCAGGGACAGGGGTACTACGAGCAGTACTTC.

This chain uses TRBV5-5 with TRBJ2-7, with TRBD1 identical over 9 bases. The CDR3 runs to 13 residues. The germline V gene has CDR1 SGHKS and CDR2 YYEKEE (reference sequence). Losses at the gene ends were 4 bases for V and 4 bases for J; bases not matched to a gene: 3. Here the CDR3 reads CASSPDRGYEQYF. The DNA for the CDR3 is TGTGCCAGCAGCCCGGACAGGGGTTACGAGCAGTACTTC. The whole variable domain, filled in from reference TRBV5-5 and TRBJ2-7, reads DAGVTQSPTHLIKTRGQQVTLRCSPISGHKSVSWYQQVLGQGPQFIFQYYEKEERGRGNFPDRFSARQFPNYSSELNVNALLLGDSALYLCASSPDRGYEQYFGPGTRLTVT.

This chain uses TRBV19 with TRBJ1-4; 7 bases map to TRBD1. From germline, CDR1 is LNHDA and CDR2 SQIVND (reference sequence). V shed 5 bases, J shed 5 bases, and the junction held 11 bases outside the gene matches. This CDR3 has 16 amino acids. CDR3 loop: CASSLLSGTVNEKLFF. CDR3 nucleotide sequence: TGTGCCAGTAGTTTACTGTCCGGGACAGTCAATGAAAAACTGTTTTTT.

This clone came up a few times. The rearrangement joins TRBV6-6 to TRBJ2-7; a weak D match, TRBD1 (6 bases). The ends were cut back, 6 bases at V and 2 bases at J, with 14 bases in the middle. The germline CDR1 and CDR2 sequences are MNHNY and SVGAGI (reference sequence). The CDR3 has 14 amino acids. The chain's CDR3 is CASRGQGPTYEQYF. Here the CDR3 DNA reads TGTGCCAGCAGGGGTCAGGGGCCAACCTACGAGCAGTACTTC.